The entry that follows covers one TCR beta chain sequence. This clonotype has a handful of counts. The antigen this receptor binds is unknown. Base-call qualities are not available, and no considerably larger clone is one nucleotide away. The library was prepared using 5' RACE. Instrument used: Illumina HiSeq 2000. Template switching added a universal primer binding site, and the final cDNA carried a unique molecular identifier that allowed TCR cDNA molecules to be counted accurately. First-strand cDNA for TCR alpha and beta chains was synthesized from specific primers in the conserved constant-segment region. To control for contamination, each cDNA library was double barcoded with a SMART-Mk sample barcode plus Illumina barcodes. TruSeq adapter sequences, together with Illumina sample barcodes, were added in two successive PCR steps. Sequencing of the TCR alpha and beta cDNA libraries was done on the Illumina HiSeq platform using custom primers. The study's processing was this. MiGEC processed the raw reads to extract unique molecular identifiers, while MiXCR was used to determine the CDR3 positions. For each individual, recombination models were inferred using an EM algorithm with the repgenHMM and IGoR tools. The tcR package in R was used for shared clonotype analysis, with sharing normalized by the product of cloneset sizes. Out-of-frame nonproductive sequences were analyzed to study raw recombination free of thymic and clonal selection effects. TCRdb reprocessing: public reads trimmed at Q25 with fastp, clones called with MiXCR, in-frame beta chains kept. Rows with a matching CDR3 protein are joined into one entry that keeps the most common DNA and genes. The V and J calls, along with clone size, are taken from TCRdb and not from the paper's own processing. The sample includes some 1,700,000 distinct CDR3 sequences, with around 29% observed a single time. More than 0.25% of the sample is taken by the ten largest.

This sample stems from a study of identical twins (dated by TCRdb to the mid-2010s). Study-level background: The study deep-sequenced TCR alpha and beta repertoires from monozygotic twins, unrelated adults of various ages and cord blood to test whether fetal clonotypes persist. To rule out contamination, replicate twin experiments were performed at different times with different library preparation protocols. General conclusions and limits of the study: Excess twin sharing in beta out-of-frame sequences was weaker because fewer shared sequences lowered the signal-to-noise ratio. Fewer insertions were carried by abundant cord blood beta clonotypes; a weaker similar trend was observed in young adult naive repertoires, while no such trend was observed in memory repertoires. In monozygotic twins, recombination models systematically underestimated out-of-frame TCR alpha sharing, but the models matched the sharing seen between unrelated individuals. Compared with coincidental sharing between unrelated individuals, out-of-frame TCR alpha sequences shared between twins had an excess of sequences with low generation probability. Invariant T cells such as MAIT and iNKT could partly confound zero-insertion analyses, though diverse VJ usage argued against this for most clonotypes. Because the same donors could not be followed over many years, conclusions were based on cross-sectional statistical analysis.

Every donor in the study was a healthy Caucasian. The germline V gene supplies CDR1 SGHRS and CDR2 YFSETQ. Measured from the cysteine to the phenylalanine, the CDR3 is 14 residues long. Here the CDR3 DNA is all that survives: 42 bases in frame from base 1. Trimming takes 4 bases from V and 9 bases from J, and the germline ends sit 18 bases apart. The V and J segments used are TRBV5-1 and TRBJ2-3; the D gene is not confidently resolved. The receptor comes from a newborn girl in good health. Sequences were obtained from cord blood. CDR3 loop: CASSAEGGVWTQYF. The DNA sequence is TGCGCCAGCAGCGCCGAAGGTGGGGTGTGGACGCAGTATTTT. Reference TRBV5-1 and TRBJ2-3 proteins supply the regions before and after the CDR3; the full variable domain is: KAGVTQTPRYLIKTRGQQVTLSCSPISGHRSVSWYQQTPGQGLQFLFEYFSETQRNKGNFPGRFSGRQFSNSRSEMNVSTLELGDSALYLCASSAEGGVWTQYFGPGTRLTVL.